A selection of T cell receptor beta chains follows, all from one sample in a study of cytomegalovirus exposure and HLA in healthy donors. Here immunoSEQ multiplex PCR was the method, and the copy in TCRdb shows in-frame clones only, minus some. This table holds around 39,000 clones. Sequencing input: PBMCs. Every receptor here comes from a male donor in good health and CMV-seronegative. CDR3s include the opening cysteine and the closing phenylalanine or tryptophan. A D gene is named only where the DNA matches it firmly.

d_call	v_call	j_call	cdr3_aa	cdr3_nt
-	TRBV5-1	TRBJ2-2	CASSQVVGQNTGELFF	TGCGCCAGCAGCCAGGTAGTTGGACAGAACACCGGGGAGCTGTTTTTT
-	TRBV5-6	TRBJ1-1	CASSLNGGWTEAFF	TGTGCCAGCAGCTTGAACGGGGGATGGACTGAAGCTTTCTTT
-	TRBV25-1	TRBJ2-7	CASSSTGKPDSYEQYF	TGTGCCAGCAGTTCAACAGGCAAACCCGATTCCTACGAGCAGTACTTC
-	TRBV4-2	TRBJ1-6	CASSQDLGGYNSPLHF	TGTGCCAGCAGCCAAGATCTTGGGGGGTATAATTCACCCCTCCACTTT
-	TRBV19	TRBJ2-4	CASSITVAKNIQYF	TGTGCCAGTAGTATTACGGTAGCCAAAAACATTCAGTACTTC
TRBD2	TRBV11-2	TRBJ2-1	CASSLVAGGHNEQFF	TGTGCCAGCAGCTTGGTAGCGGGGGGGCATAATGAGCAGTTCTTC
-	TRBV5-4	TRBJ2-1	CASSHNPFATGSLFNNEQFF	TGTGCCAGCAGCCACAACCCATTCGCCACAGGGTCGCTGTTCAACAATGAGCAGTTCTTC
-	TRBV30	TRBJ1-6	CAWSAGRGTNNSPLHF	TGTGCCTGGAGTGCGGGGAGGGGGACCAATAATTCACCCCTCCACTTT
TRBD2	TRBV6-4	TRBJ2-1	CASSETSGGNNEQFF	TGTGCCAGCAGTGAGACTAGCGGGGGGAACAATGAGCAGTTCTTC
TRBD1	TRBV7-6	TRBJ2-5	CASSLVWTGGQETQYF	TGTGCCAGCAGCTTAGTATGGACAGGGGGGCAAGAGACCCAGTACTTC
-	TRBV5-1	TRBJ2-2	CASTRTAGTGELFF	TGCGCCAGCACCCGGACGGCGGGGACCGGGGAGCTGTTTTTT
-	TRBV19	TRBJ2-1	CASSIVQGSTEQFF	TGTGCCAGTAGTATCGTCCAGGGTTCCACTGAGCAGTTCTTC
TRBD2	TRBV4-2	TRBJ2-7	CASSPEGGFSLTYEQYF	TGTGCCAGCAGCCCAGAGGGAGGGTTCTCCCTTACCTACGAGCAGTACTTC
-	TRBV30	TRBJ1-2	CAWRGADYGYTF	TGTGCCTGGAGAGGGGCGGACTATGGCTACACCTTC
-	TRBV2	TRBJ1-6	CASQKTDNSPLHF	TGTGCCAGTCAAAAGACAGATAATTCACCCCTCCACTTT
-	TRBV30	TRBJ2-2	CAWSRGYTGELFF	TGTGCCTGGAGTAGGGGGTACACCGGGGAGCTGTTTTTT
-	TRBV18	TRBJ1-3	CASSAGLPSSGNTIYF	TGTGCCAGCTCGGCGGGACTTCCAAGCTCTGGAAACACCATATATTTT
-	TRBV19	TRBJ2-4	CASSATLPNGNIQYF	TGTGCCAGTAGTGCAACCCTCCCTAATGGAAACATTCAGTACTTC
-	TRBV7-9	TRBJ2-7	CASSPGGGKYEQYF	TGTGCCAGCAGCCCAGGAGGAGGAAAATACGAGCAGTACTTC
-	TRBV4-2	TRBJ1-1	CASSQETAGDTEAFF	TGTGCCAGCAGCCAAGAGACAGCTGGGGACACTGAAGCTTTCTTT
TRBD2	TRBV5-1	TRBJ2-3	CASSFIGGVSDTQYF	TGCGCCAGCAGCTTTATTGGGGGGGTGTCAGATACGCAGTATTTT
-	TRBV28	TRBJ1-2	CASSDDRIYGYTF	TGTGCCAGCAGTGACGACAGGATCTATGGCTACACCTTC
-	TRBV10-1	TRBJ1-5	CASSEGRNQPQHF	TGCGCCAGCAGTGAGGGGAGAAATCAGCCCCAGCATTTT
TRBD1	TRBV7-8	TRBJ2-1	CASSSGQGFEQFF	TGTGCCAGCAGCTCGGGACAGGGGTTTGAGCAGTTCTTC
TRBD1	TRBV27	TRBJ1-2	CAGQPGQGSLRRGYTF	TGTGCCGGTCAACCGGGACAGGGATCCCTCCGGCGTGGCTACACCTTC
-	TRBV6-5	TRBJ2-7	CASRPTSSEQYF	TGTGCCAGCAGACCTACTAGCTCCGAGCAGTACTTC
TRBD1	TRBV30	TRBJ1-6	CAWKDRVAYNSPLHF	TGTGCCTGGAAGGACAGGGTTGCCTATAATTCACCCCTCCACTTT
-	TRBV4-1	TRBJ1-5	CASSQSQAENQPQHF	TGCGCCAGCAGCCAAAGCCAGGCAGAGAATCAGCCCCAGCATTTT
TRBD1	TRBV19	TRBJ1-6	CASSLADRANSPLHF	TGTGCCAGTAGTCTTGCGGACAGGGCTAATTCACCCCTCCACTTT
TRBD2	TRBV13	TRBJ2-7	CASSLQRGGQYEQYF	TGTGCCAGCAGCCTTCAGCGGGGGGGCCAATACGAGCAGTACTTC
TRBD1	TRBV6-5	TRBJ1-6	CASSDTGGNSPLHF	TGTGCCAGCAGCGATACAGGGGGGAATTCACCCCTCCACTTT
-	TRBV5-1	TRBJ1-1	CASSLAGGERTEAFF	TGCGCCAGCAGCTTGGCCGGAGGGGAAAGAACTGAAGCTTTCTTT
-	TRBV30	TRBJ2-5	CAWSVVRERKETQYF	TGTGCCTGGAGTGTAGTTCGGGAGAGGAAAGAGACCCAGTACTTC
TRBD2	TRBV6-1	TRBJ2-3	CASSERGGGASESTDTQYF	TGTGCCAGCAGTGAACGGGGCGGGGGGGCATCAGAGAGCACAGATACGCAGTATTTT
-	TRBV19	TRBJ2-3	CASSIGRLLDTQYF	TGTGCCAGTAGTATAGGTAGACTATTAGATACGCAGTATTTT
TRBD1	TRBV19	TRBJ1-1	CASSGQVGTEAFF	TGTGCCAGTAGTGGACAGGTAGGGACTGAAGCTTTCTTT
TRBD1	TRBV29-1	TRBJ1-2	CSVDFGQGASSRGYTF	TGCAGCGTTGACTTTGGACAGGGGGCAAGTAGTAGGGGCTACACCTTC
-	TRBV5-1	TRBJ1-1	CASSFGGNTEAFF	TGCGCCAGCAGTTTCGGGGGGAACACTGAAGCTTTCTTT
-	TRBV19	TRBJ1-2	CASSSTVGGVYYGYTF	TGTGCCAGTAGTTCTACCGTCGGGGGAGTCTACTATGGCTACACCTTC
-	TRBV6-1	TRBJ2-5	CASSEEASGVETQYF	TGTGCCAGCAGTGAAGAGGCTTCGGGGGTCGAGACCCAGTACTTC
-	TRBV5-6	TRBJ2-5	CASSGQSETQYF	TGTGCCAGCAGCGGGCAGTCGGAGACCCAGTACTTC
-	TRBV6-6	TRBJ1-1	CASSLPLNTEAFF	TGTGCCAGCAGCCTACCCCTGAACACTGAAGCTTTCTTT